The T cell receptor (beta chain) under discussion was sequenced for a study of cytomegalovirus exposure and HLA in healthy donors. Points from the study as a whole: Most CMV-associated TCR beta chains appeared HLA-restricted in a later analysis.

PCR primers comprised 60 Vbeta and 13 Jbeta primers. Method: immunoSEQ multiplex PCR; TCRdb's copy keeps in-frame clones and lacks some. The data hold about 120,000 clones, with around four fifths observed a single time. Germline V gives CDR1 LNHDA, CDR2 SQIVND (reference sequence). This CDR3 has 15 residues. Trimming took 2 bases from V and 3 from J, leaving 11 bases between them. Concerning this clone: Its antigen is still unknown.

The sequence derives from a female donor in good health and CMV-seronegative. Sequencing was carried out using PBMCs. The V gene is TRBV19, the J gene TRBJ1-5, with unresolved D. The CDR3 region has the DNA TGTGCCAGTAGTATATGGGCACCGATCAATCAGCCCCAGCATTTT. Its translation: CASSIWAPINQPQHF.